This is a list of T cell receptor beta chains from one sample in a study of blood T cell repertoires in COVID-19. Only in-frame clones appear in the TCRdb table, and some are missing; sequencing was by immunoSEQ multiplex PCR. The sample includes fewer than 300,000 clones, around 84% seen only once; the top ten take around a tenth. The specimen was peripheral blood. The receptors were gathered from a man over 45 with COVID-19, enrolled during active disease. Each CDR3 is given with its conserved first and last residue. A D gene is named only where the DNA matches it firmly. The size of a clone is reported for some rows only, either as once, few or many, or as a class for expanded clones.

D gene: .
J gene: TRBJ2-5
clone size: .
V gene: TRBV5-6
CDR3 protein: CASSLALKTQYF
CDR3 DNA: TGTGCCAGCAGCTTGGCCTTAAAGACCCAGTACTTC

D gene: TRBD1
J gene: TRBJ1-2
clone size: .
V gene: TRBV9
CDR3 protein: CASSPPGTGVGYTF
CDR3 DNA: TGTGCCAGCAGCCCCCCTGGGACAGGGGTTGGCTACACCTTC

D gene: TRBD1
J gene: TRBJ2-7
clone size: few
V gene: TRBV9
CDR3 protein: CASSASGQGEQYF
CDR3 DNA: TGTGCCAGCAGCGCCTCGGGACAGGGGGAGCAGTACTTC

D gene: .
J gene: TRBJ2-2
clone size: once
V gene: TRBV11-3
CDR3 protein: CASSLSANTGELFF
CDR3 DNA: TGTGCCAGCAGCTTAAGCGCGAACACCGGGGAGCTGTTTTTT

D gene: TRBD1
J gene: TRBJ1-1
clone size: .
V gene: TRBV7-3
CDR3 protein: CASSPRQGSTEAFF
CDR3 DNA: TGTGCCAGCAGCCCCCGACAGGGAAGTACTGAAGCTTTCTTT

D gene: .
J gene: TRBJ2-4
clone size: .
V gene: TRBV5-1
CDR3 protein: CASSLATGQDIQYF
CDR3 DNA: TGCGCCAGCAGCTTGGCCACAGGTCAAGACATTCAGTACTTC

D gene: TRBD2
J gene: TRBJ2-5
clone size: .
V gene: TRBV5-4
CDR3 protein: CASSPTSGGAQETQYF
CDR3 DNA: TGTGCCAGCAGCCCTACTAGCGGGGGGGCGCAAGAGACCCAGTACTTC

D gene: .
J gene: TRBJ1-2
clone size: .
V gene: TRBV28
CDR3 protein: CASSLPPGTDYGYTF
CDR3 DNA: TGTGCCAGCAGTTTGCCGCCAGGGACTGACTATGGCTACACCTTC

D gene: TRBD1
J gene: TRBJ1-5
clone size: few
V gene: TRBV10-2
CDR3 protein: CASSSTGTANNQPQHF
CDR3 DNA: TGCGCCAGCAGTTCAACCGGGACAGCTAACAATCAGCCCCAGCATTTT

D gene: TRBD2
J gene: TRBJ2-1
clone size: .
V gene: TRBV7-2
CDR3 protein: CASSSPRGGAMNEQFF
CDR3 DNA: TGTGCCAGCAGCTCCCCCCGGGGGGGGGCTATGAATGAGCAGTTCTTC

D gene: TRBD1
J gene: TRBJ1-5
clone size: .
V gene: TRBV6-5
CDR3 protein: CASSLQDRVEQPQHF
CDR3 DNA: TGTGCCAGCAGTCTTCAGGACAGGGTCGAGCAGCCCCAGCATTTT

D gene: TRBD2
J gene: TRBJ2-1
clone size: .
V gene: TRBV19
CDR3 protein: CASQGLAGGTNEQFF
CDR3 DNA: TGTGCCAGTCAGGGACTAGCGGGGGGGACCAATGAGCAGTTCTTC

D gene: .
J gene: TRBJ2-5
clone size: .
V gene: TRBV5-5
CDR3 protein: CASSLGLEETQYF
CDR3 DNA: TGTGCCAGCAGCTTGGGACTAGAAGAGACCCAGTACTTC

D gene: TRBD2
J gene: TRBJ2-2
clone size: .
V gene: TRBV9
CDR3 protein: CASSPTSGRAPGELFF
CDR3 DNA: TGTGCCAGCAGCCCAACTAGCGGGAGGGCCCCCGGGGAGCTGTTTTTT

D gene: .
J gene: TRBJ1-3
clone size: .
V gene: TRBV6-1
CDR3 protein: CASSDQGFGNTIYF
CDR3 DNA: TGTGCCAGCAGTGACCAGGGTTTTGGAAACACCATATATTTT

D gene: TRBD1
J gene: TRBJ1-6
clone size: .
V gene: TRBV19
CDR3 protein: CASSRSPGTGNSPLHF
CDR3 DNA: TGTGCCAGTAGTCGGTCCCCCGGGACAGGGAATTCACCCCTCCACTTT

D gene: .
J gene: TRBJ2-3
clone size: .
V gene: TRBV24-1
CDR3 protein: CATSGGGGLTDTQYF
CDR3 DNA: TGTGCCACCAGTGGCGGAGGGGGCCTAACAGATACGCAGTATTTT

D gene: .
J gene: TRBJ2-1
clone size: .
V gene: TRBV14
CDR3 protein: CASSQLQGTYNEQFF
CDR3 DNA: TGTGCCAGCAGCCAACTACAGGGAACCTACAATGAGCAGTTCTTC

D gene: .
J gene: TRBJ1-1
clone size: once
V gene: TRBV19
CDR3 protein: CASSTTTGEAFF
CDR3 DNA: TGTGCCAGTAGTACCACTACAGGGGAAGCTTTCTTT

D gene: TRBD1
J gene: TRBJ1-3
clone size: .
V gene: TRBV5-1
CDR3 protein: CASSSTGSRGNTIYF
CDR3 DNA: TGCGCCAGCAGCTCGACAGGGTCTAGAGGAAACACCATATATTTT

D gene: .
J gene: TRBJ2-3
clone size: .
V gene: TRBV27
CDR3 protein: CASSPQHRTGADTQYF
CDR3 DNA: TGTGCCAGCAGTCCCCAACATCGCACCGGGGCAGATACGCAGTATTTT

D gene: .
J gene: TRBJ2-3
clone size: .
V gene: TRBV5-1
CDR3 protein: CASSYESTSGPDTQYF
CDR3 DNA: TGCGCCAGCAGCTATGAATCAACTAGTGGCCCAGATACGCAGTATTTT

D gene: TRBD1
J gene: TRBJ1-2
clone size: .
V gene: TRBV11-2
CDR3 protein: CASSLDRGQGLYGYTF
CDR3 DNA: TGTGCCAGCAGCTTAGATCGAGGACAGGGATTGTATGGCTACACCTTC

D gene: TRBD2
J gene: TRBJ2-5
clone size: .
V gene: TRBV28
CDR3 protein: CASSPLAGGPGTQYF
CDR3 DNA: TGTGCCAGCAGCCCCTTAGCGGGAGGGCCGGGGACCCAGTACTTC

D gene: .
J gene: TRBJ1-3
clone size: once
V gene: TRBV11-2
CDR3 protein: CASSLWQSNTIYF
CDR3 DNA: TGTGCCAGCAGCTTATGGCAGTCGAACACCATATATTTT

D gene: .
J gene: TRBJ2-7
clone size: .
V gene: TRBV7-2
CDR3 protein: CASSLSRTRQQYF
CDR3 DNA: TGTGCCAGCAGCTTAAGCAGAACGAGGCAGCAGTACTTC

D gene: TRBD1
J gene: TRBJ2-5
clone size: .
V gene: TRBV27
CDR3 protein: CASSLSGTGETQYF
CDR3 DNA: TGTGCCAGCAGTTTATCCGGGACAGGAGAGACCCAGTACTTC

D gene: TRBD1
J gene: TRBJ2-3
clone size: .
V gene: TRBV27
CDR3 protein: CATTGTGMGDTQYF
CDR3 DNA: TGTGCCACCACAGGGACAGGTATGGGAGATACGCAGTATTTT

D gene: TRBD1
J gene: TRBJ1-1
clone size: .
V gene: TRBV29-1
CDR3 protein: CSVGGDRENTEAFF
CDR3 DNA: TGCAGCGTTGGGGGGGACAGGGAGAACACTGAAGCTTTCTTT

D gene: .
J gene: TRBJ2-7
clone size: .
V gene: TRBV4-2
CDR3 protein: CASSQEGNEQYF
CDR3 DNA: TGTGCCAGCAGCCAAGAGGGCAACGAGCAGTACTTC

D gene: .
J gene: TRBJ1-2
clone size: .
V gene: TRBV5-4
CDR3 protein: CASSPRTVNYGYTF
CDR3 DNA: TGTGCCAGCAGCCCGCGGACAGTTAACTATGGCTACACCTTC

D gene: TRBD1
J gene: TRBJ2-2
clone size: .
V gene: TRBV7-3
CDR3 protein: CASSYGQAITGELFF
CDR3 DNA: TGTGCCAGCAGCTACGGACAGGCAATCACCGGGGAGCTGTTTTTT

D gene: .
J gene: TRBJ2-2
clone size: .
V gene: TRBV29-1
CDR3 protein: CSVVEGRANTGELFF
CDR3 DNA: TGCAGCGTTGTAGAGGGCAGGGCGAACACCGGGGAGCTGTTTTTT

D gene: TRBD1
J gene: TRBJ1-3
clone size: few
V gene: TRBV15
CDR3 protein: CATSGRGENTIYF
CDR3 DNA: TGTGCCACCAGCGGCAGGGGGGAAAACACCATATATTTT

D gene: TRBD1
J gene: TRBJ1-2
clone size: .
V gene: TRBV9
CDR3 protein: CASSVVDRGLVANYGYTF
CDR3 DNA: TGTGCCAGCAGCGTAGTCGACAGGGGTTTAGTAGCTAACTATGGCTACACCTTC

D gene: .
J gene: TRBJ1-3
clone size: .
V gene: TRBV6-6
CDR3 protein: CASSSRGRPGNTIYF
CDR3 DNA: TGTGCCAGCAGTTCCCGCGGGAGACCTGGAAACACCATATATTTT

D gene: .
J gene: TRBJ1-6
clone size: .
V gene: TRBV6-4
CDR3 protein: CASSDVAGVSPLHF
CDR3 DNA: TGTGCCAGCAGTGATGTGGCAGGGGTTTCACCCCTCCACTTT

D gene: TRBD2
J gene: TRBJ2-1
clone size: few
V gene: TRBV6-1
CDR3 protein: CASREAGGDNEQFF
CDR3 DNA: TGTGCCAGCAGAGAAGCGGGAGGGGACAATGAGCAGTTCTTC

D gene: TRBD2
J gene: TRBJ2-3
clone size: .
V gene: TRBV2
CDR3 protein: CASGREYTQYF
CDR3 DNA: TGTGCCAGCGGGCGGGAGTACACGCAGTATTTT

D gene: .
J gene: TRBJ1-2
clone size: once
V gene: TRBV28
CDR3 protein: CASSQFNYGYTF
CDR3 DNA: TGTGCCAGCAGCCAATTTAACTATGGCTACACCTTC

D gene: .
J gene: TRBJ2-7
clone size: .
V gene: TRBV25-1
CDR3 protein: CASSEYKTGPFYEQYF
CDR3 DNA: TGTGCCAGCAGTGAATATAAGACAGGACCTTTTTACGAGCAGTACTTC

D gene: TRBD1
J gene: TRBJ1-2
clone size: .
V gene: TRBV7-2
CDR3 protein: CASRSPGQGGHGYTF
CDR3 DNA: TGTGCCAGCAGATCCCCGGGACAGGGAGGCCATGGCTACACCTTC

D gene: TRBD2
J gene: TRBJ2-3
clone size: .
V gene: TRBV27
CDR3 protein: CASSLFSGGTSPTDTQYF
CDR3 DNA: TGTGCCAGCAGTTTATTTAGCGGGGGCACCTCCCCCACAGATACGCAGTATTTT

D gene: .
J gene: TRBJ2-7
clone size: .
V gene: TRBV5-6
CDR3 protein: CASSSGGGERYEQYF
CDR3 DNA: TGTGCCAGCAGCTCCGGAGGTGGAGAACGCTACGAGCAGTACTTC

D gene: TRBD2
J gene: TRBJ2-1
clone size: .
V gene: TRBV30
CDR3 protein: CAWGFLAGAYNEQFF
CDR3 DNA: TGTGCCTGGGGGTTCCTAGCGGGAGCCTACAATGAGCAGTTCTTC

D gene: .
J gene: TRBJ1-1
clone size: .
V gene: TRBV19
CDR3 protein: CASSFTRGGNTEAFF
CDR3 DNA: TGTGCCAGTAGCTTTACCAGAGGAGGGAACACTGAAGCTTTCTTT

D gene: TRBD1
J gene: TRBJ1-2
clone size: .
V gene: TRBV7-9
CDR3 protein: CASSFLTGSYGYTF
CDR3 DNA: TGTGCCAGCAGTTTTTTGACAGGGTCCTATGGCTACACCTTC

D gene: TRBD1
J gene: TRBJ2-7
clone size: .
V gene: TRBV11-2
CDR3 protein: CASSKPGQGYYEQYF
CDR3 DNA: TGTGCCAGCAGCAAACCGGGACAGGGGTACTACGAGCAGTACTTC

D gene: TRBD2
J gene: TRBJ2-1
clone size: .
V gene: TRBV18
CDR3 protein: CASSPSLAGNEQFF
CDR3 DNA: TGTGCCAGCTCACCGTCTCTAGCGGGAAATGAGCAGTTCTTC

D gene: TRBD2
J gene: TRBJ2-7
clone size: .
V gene: TRBV9
CDR3 protein: CASSVDLAGPYEQYF
CDR3 DNA: TGTGCCAGCAGCGTAGATCTAGCGGGACCCTACGAGCAGTACTTC

D gene: TRBD1
J gene: TRBJ2-7
clone size: .
V gene: TRBV5-5
CDR3 protein: CASSFFHDRGREQYF
CDR3 DNA: TGTGCCAGCAGCTTTTTCCACGACAGGGGACGCGAGCAGTACTTC